This T cell receptor (beta chain) was sequenced for a study of prognosis after radiotherapy for stage I lung cancer. Overall study context: Roughly five patients had oligometastatic NSCLC after surgical resection of the primary tumor, and over eleven had newly diagnosed primary stage I lung tumors. Concurrent therapy was given to no patient receiving stereotactic body radiotherapy. Notes on the study in general: After stereotactic body radiation therapy, median unique TCR clones were roughly 6,900, down from around 9,500.

A note on this clonotype: Its antigen is unknown. A much larger clone sits a single nucleotide away, making a read error possible.

The TCR beta CDR3 region was amplified from genomic DNA, with two rounds of multiplex PCR being used for the amplification. With primers specific to each TRBV and TRBJ gene, the first-round PCR was performed. TCRdb analysed the multiplex PCR reads with MiXCR anew, one entry per CDR3 protein. The data hold 38,000 or so distinct CDR3 sequences, with approximately 25% observed a single time. The CDR3 is made up of 15 amino acids. Germline CDR1 reads LGHDT; CDR2 reads YNNKEL (reference sequence). The TCR comes from a donor aged 50 or older with non-small cell lung cancer. The chain employs TRBV3-1 and TRBJ2-1; D may be TRBD2 (6 bases). Sequenced here: PBMCs, sampled before or after stereotactic body radiation therapy (not recorded which). In nucleotides, the CDR3 is TGTGCCAGCAGCCAACTAGCGTCTACCTACAATGAGCGGTTCTTC. Its protein is CASSQLASTYNERFF.